The 30 T cell receptor beta chains listed next were all sequenced from one sample in a study of blood T cell repertoires in COVID-19 (dated by TCRdb to 2018 to 2021). The library relied on the immunoSEQ multiplex PCR assay. TCRdb carries this immuneACCESS record with in-frame sequences only. Its versions omit some clonotypes, under half of them owing to an unresolved V gene in the studies checked, with the rest unexplained. The sample table holds about 280,000 clones, of which about four fifths were seen once. The ten largest clonotypes hold around 5% of the sample. The sequenced material came from PBMCs or T cells enriched from blood (not recorded which). All receptors derive from a middle-aged man who had been exposed to COVID-19.

This clone was picked up one time. The J gene is TRBJ2-2, the V gene TRBV3-1 (or the pseudogene TRBV3-2); D gene uncertain. This CDR3 is built from 15 residues. With 0 bases removed from V and 6 bases from J, the gap between germline ends came to 11 bases. Germline V gives CDR1 LGHDT, CDR2 YNNKEL (reference sequence). The CDR3, as DNA: TGTGCCAGCAGCCAAGACAAGTGGCTCGCCGGGGAGCTGTTTTTT. It specifies CASSQDKWLAGELFF.

This chain links TRBV3-1 (or the pseudogene TRBV3-2) with TRBJ2-4, with a tentative D call TRBD1 (6 bases). The germline gives CDR1 LGHDT, CDR2 YNNKEL (reference sequence). The CDR3 sequence is 16 residues long. V was cut by 1 base and J by 5 bases, with 15 bases left in between. Here the CDR3 reads CASSQVVWDKENIQYF. The CDR3, as DNA: TGTGCCAGCAGCCAAGTGGTTTGGGACAAAGAAAACATTCAGTACTTC.

V is TRBV3-1 (or the pseudogene TRBV3-2) and J is TRBJ2-7; perhaps TRBD2 as D (6 bases). V lost 4 bases, J lost 4 bases, and 17 bases lay in between. CDR3 size: 15 residues. The germline V gene has CDR1 LGHDT and CDR2 YNNKEL (reference sequence). This CDR3 is CASSRGLVGGYEQYF. The CDR3 nucleotides are TGTGCCAGCAGCCGCGGGTTGGTCGGAGGGTACGAGCAGTACTTC.

The CDR3 coding sequence is TGTGCCAGCAGTTTGGCAGGGTCTGGAAACACCATATATTTT. Amino acids: CASSLAGSGNTIYF. This chain joins TRBV28 and TRBJ1-3; D might be TRBD1 (5 bases). The germline CDR1 and CDR2 sequences are MDHEN and SYDVKM. There are 14 residues in the CDR3. Trimming took 3 bases from V and 1 from J, leaving 7 bases between them.

The chain combines TRBV29-1 with TRBJ2-7; maybe TRBD2 (6 bases). V lost 8 bases and J 4 bases, leaving 18 bases between the germline ends. Looked up from germline, CDR1 is SQVTM and CDR2 is ANQGSEA. The CDR3 consists of 13 residues. The CDR3 is CSITEGPSYEQYF. In DNA, the CDR3 is TGCAGCATAACGGAGGGTCCGAGTTACGAGCAGTACTTC.

The chain is built from TRBV5-1 and TRBJ2-7; 12 nucleotides match TRBD1. V trimming: 6 bases; J trimming: 9 bases; junction bases outside the gene matches: 10. The CDR3 covers 14 residues. The germline V gene encodes CDR1 SGHRS and CDR2 YFSETQ. CDR3 protein: CASTSNRDRGLQYF. In DNA form, the CDR3 reads TGCGCCAGCACCTCAAACCGGGACAGGGGGCTGCAGTACTTC.

The chain carries TRBV7-3 and TRBJ1-1; D call uncertain. Germline assignment: CDR1 SGHTA and CDR2 FQGTGA. This CDR3 comprises 13 residues. The V and J ends lost 2 bases and 5 bases respectively, with 9 bases between them. The CDR3 nucleotides read TGTGCCAGCAGCTTATGGGAGAAGACTGAAGCTTTCTTT. As protein: CASSLWEKTEAFF.

J is TRBJ1-4 and V is TRBV15, with 9 positions matching TRBD1. From germline, CDR1 is LNHNV and CDR2 YYDKDF (reference sequence). The CDR3 is 14 residues long. The J segment lost 12 bases and the V segment lost 1 base, leaving 6 bases of the junction unmatched. The CDR3 spells CATSRGDRGKELFF. The CDR3 nucleotides are TGTGCCACCAGCAGAGGCGACAGGGGGAAGGAACTGTTTTTT.

V usage is TRBV19 and J usage is TRBJ1-6; 10 nucleotides match TRBD1. The CDR3 runs to 14 residues. Germline V gene sequence: CDR1 LNHDA, CDR2 SQIVND (reference sequence). The V segment lost 3 bases and the J segment 9 bases; nucleotides outside the gene matches: 2. CDR3 loop: CASSMRQGASPLHF. DNA for the CDR3: TGTGCCAGTAGTATGCGACAGGGGGCTTCACCCCTCCACTTT.

The rearrangement joins TRBV5-1 to TRBJ2-3; D perhaps matches TRBD2 (6 bases). This CDR3 comprises 14 residues. CDR1 and CDR2 from the germline V gene are SGHRS and YFSETQ. Trimming removed 2 bases at V and 2 bases at J, with 9 bases between. CDR3 sequence reads: CASSLLADTDTQYF. The CDR3 DNA reads as TGCGCCAGCAGCTTATTAGCGGACACAGATACGCAGTATTTT.

CDR3 region: CASRFRTSAGADTQYF. CDR3 in DNA: TGTGCCAGCAGGTTTAGGACTAGCGCAGGGGCAGATACGCAGTATTTT. The chain joins TRBV7-9 to TRBJ2-3; 9 bases match TRBD2. This CDR3 has 16 residues. The trim removed 6 bases at V and 4 bases at J, leaving 11 bases unmatched. Germline V CDR1 and CDR2: SEHNR, FQNEAQ (reference sequence).

The genes are TRBV5-1 and TRBJ2-3; 11 nucleotides align to TRBD2. Trimming removed 5 bases from V and 2 bases from J; junction bases left unmatched: 1. The CDR3 length is 14 residues. CDR1 and CDR2 (germline): SGHRS, YFSETQ. CDR3: CASRLAGDTDTQYF. The CDR3 DNA reads as TGCGCCAGCAGACTAGCGGGAGACACAGATACGCAGTATTTT.

The gene calls are TRBV19 and TRBJ1-2; 9 bases are shared with TRBD1. Germline values: CDR1 LNHDA, CDR2 SQIVND (reference sequence). The CDR3 is 14 amino acids. J gave up 8 bases and V 2 bases, and 6 bases lay outside the gene matches. CDR3 region: CASSIRTGVEGYTF. The DNA for the CDR3 is TGTGCCAGTAGTATACGGACAGGGGTGGAAGGCTACACCTTC.

This chain joins TRBV12-3 or TRBV12-4 and TRBJ2-2, with a possible D match to TRBD2 (7 bases). V was clipped by 7 bases and J by 7 bases, with 13 bases between them. The CDR3 is 13 amino acids. CDR3 nucleotides: TGTGCCAGCAACGAGGGGGGGGTCGGGGAGCTGTTTTTT. This codes for CASNEGGVGELFF.

CDR3 in DNA: TGTGCCAGTAGCCCTGTTAGATATCAGCCCCAGCATTTT. As protein: CASSPVRYQPQHF. The rearrangement joins TRBV19 to TRBJ1-5, with no clear D. V dropped 6 bases and J dropped 5 bases, with 11 bases sitting between them. The germline V gene has CDR1 LNHDA and CDR2 SQIVND (reference sequence). This CDR3 region has 13 residues.

The chain joins TRBV30 to TRBJ2-1, with 8 bases identical to TRBD1. The trim removed 4 bases at V and 12 bases at J, leaving 2 bases unmatched. The CDR3 is 10 residues long. Germline-derived CDR1 and CDR2 are GTSNPN and SVGIG (reference sequence). CDR3 nucleotides: TGTGCCTGGAACAGGGGGAGGCAGTTCTTC. This sequence encodes CAWNRGRQFF.

The V and J genes are TRBV29-1 and TRBJ2-1, with TRBD1 identical over 7 bases. J lost 5 bases, V lost 4 bases, and 2 bases had no gene match. Germline V gene data show CDR1 as SQVTM and CDR2 as ANQGSEA. CDR3 length: 12 residues. The CDR3 region has the DNA TGCAGCGTTGTGGGACAGCACAATGAGCAGTTCTTC. Amino acids: CSVVGQHNEQFF.

The genes are TRBV19 and TRBJ2-3; 8 bases align to TRBD1. The CDR3 extends over 15 amino acids. Per the germline V gene, CDR1 is LNHDA and CDR2 is SQIVND (reference sequence). Trimming took 3 bases from V and 4 from J; bases not matched to a gene: 6. The CDR3 loop reads CASSMGRGRADTQYF. In DNA form, the CDR3 reads TGTGCCAGTAGTATGGGCAGGGGGCGGGCAGATACGCAGTATTTT.

The chain links TRBV27 to TRBJ2-5; D is uncertain. The germline V gene has CDR1 MNHEY and CDR2 SMNVEV (reference sequence). CDR3 length: 17 residues. With 5 bases removed from V and 1 base from J, the gap between germline ends came to 20 bases. Here the CDR3 DNA reads TGTGCCAGCAGTCTCCGACCCTTCAGGAAGATCCAAGAGACCCAGTACTTC. It yields the protein CASSLRPFRKIQETQYF.

This chain uses TRBV24-1 with TRBJ2-1; D gene uncertain. Germline CDR1 is KGHDR and CDR2 is SFDVKD. V dropped 9 bases and J dropped 8 bases, with 10 bases sitting between them. The CDR3 runs 11 residues. The CDR3 nucleotides read TGTGCCACCTCACAGACCCATGAGCAGTTCTTC. Protein product: CATSQTHEQFF.

This chain's CDR3 is CATSRDRNNEQFF. As DNA, the CDR3 is TGTGCCACCAGCAGAGATAGAAACAATGAGCAGTTCTTC. The chain employs TRBV15 and TRBJ2-1; D is unresolved. Germline CDR1 is LNHNV and CDR2 is YYDKDF (reference sequence). Trimming took 0 bases from V and 5 from J, leaving 5 bases between them. This CDR3 has 13 amino acids. The full variable domain, rest sourced from reference TRBV15 and TRBJ2-1, is DAMVIQNPRYQVTQFGKPVTLSCSQTLNHNVMYWYQQKSSQAPKLLFHYYDKDFNNEADTPDNFQSRRPNTSFCFLDIRSPGLGDTAMYLCATSRDRNNEQFFGPGTRLTVL.

The J gene is TRBJ1-1, the V gene TRBV12-3 or TRBV12-4; D possibly corresponds to TRBD1 (6 bases). CDR3 length: 13 residues. With 3 bases removed from V and 4 bases from J, the gap between germline ends came to 9 bases. The CDR3 here is CASSLRDTTEAFF. Written as DNA, the CDR3 is TGTGCCAGCAGTTTGAGGGACACCACTGAAGCTTTCTTT.

This clone was picked up one time. The chain employs TRBV5-5 and TRBJ1-1; no definite D call. Germline loops: CDR1 SGHKS, CDR2 YYEKEE (reference sequence). CDR3 length: 13 residues. V lost 2 bases and J 1 base, leaving 6 bases between the germline ends. DNA of the CDR3: TGTGCCAGCAGCTTTGAGGGGAACACTGAAGCTTTCTTT. This encodes CASSFEGNTEAFF.

This chain joins TRBV25-1 and TRBJ1-4; D gene uncertain. This CDR3 spans 16 amino acids. Trimming took 0 bases from V and 4 from J, leaving 12 bases between them. Looked up from germline, CDR1 is MGHDK and CDR2 is SYGVNS. DNA for the CDR3: TGTGCCAGCAGTGAATATAGAGAGGACTTTAATGAAAAACTGTTTTTT. Translated: CASSEYREDFNEKLFF.

This clone was detected once. The chain combines TRBV6-5 with TRBJ1-2, with TRBD1 matching 7 bases. The CDR3 extends over 14 amino acids. Germline CDR1 reads MNHEY; CDR2 reads SVGAGI. The J segment lost 7 bases and the V segment lost 4 bases, leaving 9 bases of the junction unmatched. CDR3 amino acids: CASSSHRDRGGYTF. The CDR3, as DNA: TGTGCCAGCAGTTCCCACCGGGACAGAGGTGGCTACACCTTC.

The chain is built from TRBV30 and TRBJ1-1; the D gene is possibly TRBD1 (5 bases). CDR3 size: 14 residues. Germline V gene lookup returns CDR1 GTSNPN and CDR2 SVGIG (reference sequence). V shed 3 bases and J shed 6 bases, with 17 bases lying between them. For the CDR3, the DNA is TGTGCCTGGAGCGACGGGGACTTTCGGGCTGAAGCTTTCTTT. This codes for CAWSDGDFRAEAFF.

The chain joins TRBV6-5 to TRBJ1-1, with TRBD1 identical over 8 bases. J lost 3 bases, V lost 4 bases, and 10 bases had no gene match. The CDR3 covers 16 residues. In germline, CDR1 is MNHEY, CDR2 SVGAGI. The CDR3 loop is CASSFSLGQGYTEAFF. CDR3 nucleotides: TGTGCCAGCAGTTTCAGCCTCGGACAGGGCTACACTGAAGCTTTCTTT.

This clone was seen once. This chain connects TRBV7-3 to TRBJ1-3; no definite D call. Germline V gene data show CDR1 as SGHTA and CDR2 as FQGTGA. The CDR3 loop spans 14 amino acids. V lost 3 bases and J 0 bases, leaving 6 bases between the germline ends. The DNA for the CDR3 is TGTGCCAGCAGCTTCGGAGTCTCTGGAAACACCATATATTTT. It is translated as CASSFGVSGNTIYF.

This clone was detected once. This chain joins TRBV5-1 and TRBJ2-7; D perhaps matches TRBD1 (6 bases). Germline V gives CDR1 SGHRS, CDR2 YFSETQ. Between the trimmed V and J ends, which lost 5 bases and 4 bases, there was a span of 13 bases. The CDR3 runs 13 residues. In nucleotides, the CDR3 is TGCGCCAGCAGTCGGGGACAAACTTACGAGCAGTACTTC. This sequence encodes CASSRGQTYEQYF.

The J gene is TRBJ2-4, the V gene TRBV21-1; TRBD1 reflects the table's D call only, with no check against the DNA. TRBV21-1 is given as a pseudogene. This CDR3 region has 20 residues. The CDR3 DNA reads as TGTGCCAGCACCTCCCGGGGGAACAGGGGGTCGGTCGGGGCCAAAAACATTCAGTACTTC. This sequence encodes CASTSRGNRGSVGAKNIQYF.